This T cell receptor (beta chain) was captured in a study of blood T cell repertoires in COVID-19. Authors' methods: Reference gene primer amplification in the assay estimated nucleated cell counts. Clones were sequenced by immunoSEQ multiplex PCR, and TCRdb holds only the in-frame ones, with some missing. V and J calls and clone size are given by that table; D and trimming were obtained from the DNA. The top ten hold over 4.5% of the sample, which has more than 65,000 clones, approximately 82% seen once. V lost 10 bases to trimming and J lost 6 bases, with 5 bases between them. Germline V gene lookup returns CDR1 SGDLS and CDR2 YYNGEE. The CDR3 extends over 10 amino acids. This clone was recorded a few times.

The chain combines TRBV9 with TRBJ1-6, with D unresolved. This TCR was recovered from a man in his fifties with active COVID-19. Sequencing input: peripheral blood. The CDR3 sequence is CASGNSPLHF. CDR3 nucleotide sequence: TGTGCCTCCGGTAATTCACCCCTCCACTTT.